Below, one T cell receptor (beta chain) is given with its context. What it recognizes is unknown. Clones were sequenced by immunoSEQ multiplex PCR, and TCRdb holds only the in-frame ones, with some missing. The table includes over 120,000 clones, about 94% detected once. The donors were part of the validation cohort of more than 90 subjects. That cohort was separate from the first cohort, which comprised 700 or so subjects. The data were obtained in a study of cytomegalovirus exposure and HLA in healthy donors. Study observations and caveats: For cytomegalovirus status, the classifier reportedly gave diagnoses with high specificity and sensitivity. In vitro testing confirmed a few CMV-associated chains as specific for CMV antigens. That first-cohort TCR clusters tended to co-occur in the 90 to 150 validation repertoires was found in a later analysis.

Germline CDR1 MDHEN, CDR2 SYDVKM. V trimming: 6 bases; J trimming: 0 bases; junction bases outside the gene matches: 6. This CDR3 is 16 amino acids long. The specimen was PBMCs. The rearrangement joins TRBV28 to TRBJ2-5; 11 positions agree with TRBD2. The receptor's source is a man aged 18 to 30 in good health and CMV-seropositive. The CDR3 nucleotides read TGTGCCAGCAGACCTTGGGGACTAGCGGACCAAGAGACCCAGTACTTC. This translates into CASRPWGLADQETQYF.